The sequence of this T cell receptor beta chain was determined in a study of shared clonotypes between healthy human individuals (TCRdb year 2020). Looking at the study overall: Three men and two women, aged 18 to 49 years, made up the cohort. Leukapheresis yielded between about 0.8 and 8.9 billion PBMCs per donor. Libraries were prepared and TCR repertoires were sequenced by different laboratories using diverse techniques, in order to increase sequencing depth and limit assay-specific biases. For each donor, three plates each were used for CD4 naive and CD4 memory, two plates were used for CD8 naive, and one plate was used for CD8 memory. To estimate repertoire size and how much clonotype sharing occurs between individuals, the study deeply sequenced the blood TCR repertoires of about five healthy adults. Broader findings and caveats from the paper: Incomplete sequencing was indicated by rarefaction of sorted-subset datasets, despite the large sequencing depth. Pairwise subsampling led to the expectation that sequencing depth would affect the degree of clonotype sharing among donors. Naive subsets generally had larger estimated clonotype richness than memory subsets did. Because the study included only a small number of donors, the genetic and exposure-history diversity represented was limited. Compared with non-shared clonotypes, the clonotypes found in all four sorted-subset donors had higher generation probabilities. Sharing across four donors was observed for approximately 5% of naive CD4, around 3.5% of naive CD8, 2.3% of memory CD4, and roughly 0.4% of memory CD8 clonotypes. Only blood was sampled, and tissue TCR repertoires likely differ from those in blood.

For the CD8 naive samples, CD45RO-negative cells were positively selected for CCR7, yielding a CD45RA+CCR7+ population from which TemRA cells were excluded. Donors were healthy HIV-negative adults with no recently reported acute infections or vaccinations. Only Caucasian adults living in Nashville, Tennessee, USA were represented among the donors. Blood was collected by leukapheresis, and PBMCs were isolated by Ficoll-Histopaque density gradient centrifugation and then cryopreserved in liquid nitrogen vapor phase. Analytical flow cytometry was used to check the purity and quantity of every magnetically sorted T cell population. From each sorted fraction, genomic DNA was isolated and quantified by UV absorbance on a Nanodrop 2000c. In the case of this clone: Its antigen is still unknown. Per-nucleotide qualities are absent, and no much larger clonotype sits a single base away.

The junction carries 9 bases between V and J, which are trimmed by 6 bases and 6 bases respectively. Sequences ENHRY (CDR1) and SYGVKD (CDR2) are obtained from the germline V gene. The CDR3 covers 11 residues, taking in both the cysteine and the phenylalanine. Solely the CDR3 DNA is kept, with 33 bases framed from the first base. Using the deep immunoSEQ assay, TCR CDR3 regions were amplified from genomic DNA by multiplex PCR. Genomic DNA extracted from each cell subset was distributed evenly over all wells of several immunoSEQ 96-well plates, and each plate served as one replicate. For sorted subsets, each replicate PCR was loaded with 200 ng genomic DNA, equivalent to roughly 30,000 T cell genomes. Purified libraries were quantified with a Qubit 3.0 fluorometer, sized on a Bioanalyzer 2100, and re-quantified with the KAPA Library Quantification kit. Each immunoSEQ 96-well plate was sequenced on its own single-read 150-cycle Illumina NextSeq 550 flow cell. On the study's bioinformatics: Because only junctional sequences without quality scores were contained in the immunoSEQ output, filtering matching that applied to full-length reads could not be performed. Sequences were annotated with PyIR, a Python wrapper for IgBLAST v1.9, and V/J genes and CDR3 were assigned using IMGT germline references. Any read was removed if the V/J assignment was weak (E-value above 1e-6), the CDR3 was missing, or the read contained stop codons, out-of-frame junctions, or ambiguous translated residues. V3J clonotypes were defined as sequences sharing an identical inferred V gene, J gene, and CDR3 amino acid sequence. The percentage overlap between two repertoires was calculated by dividing the number of shared unique clonotypes by the size of the smaller repertoire. Three approaches were used to assess repertoire richness: RTK rarefaction, the Chao1 estimator, and Recon v2.1 estimates of unobserved clonotypes. For all TCRbeta clonotypes obtained by the gDNA method from a handful of donors, generation probabilities were computed with OLGA. The clones in this table, taken by TCRdb from immuneACCESS, are in-frame only. Not every clone is retained; where verified, under half of the shortfall comes from an unresolved V gene, and the cause of the rest is unknown. V and J calls and clone size are as listed in that table; D and trimming were resolved from the DNA. This sample gives about 2.1 million clones in total; 80% to 95% of them show up just once. Together, the top ten hold approximately 1.6% of the sample.

The receptor was derived from a man in his late teens or twenties in good health. Some clones in this sample may be carry-over from other donors' samples. The sequencing input was naive CD8+ T cells from PBMCs. Per the publication, the cell subset or site label means: CD45RA+CCR7+. The sequence is built from TRBV10-3 and TRBJ2-7, with the D gene call left open. The nucleotide sequence is TGTGCCATCAGATCAGAGTTCGAGCAGTACTTC. It codes for CAIRSEFEQYF.